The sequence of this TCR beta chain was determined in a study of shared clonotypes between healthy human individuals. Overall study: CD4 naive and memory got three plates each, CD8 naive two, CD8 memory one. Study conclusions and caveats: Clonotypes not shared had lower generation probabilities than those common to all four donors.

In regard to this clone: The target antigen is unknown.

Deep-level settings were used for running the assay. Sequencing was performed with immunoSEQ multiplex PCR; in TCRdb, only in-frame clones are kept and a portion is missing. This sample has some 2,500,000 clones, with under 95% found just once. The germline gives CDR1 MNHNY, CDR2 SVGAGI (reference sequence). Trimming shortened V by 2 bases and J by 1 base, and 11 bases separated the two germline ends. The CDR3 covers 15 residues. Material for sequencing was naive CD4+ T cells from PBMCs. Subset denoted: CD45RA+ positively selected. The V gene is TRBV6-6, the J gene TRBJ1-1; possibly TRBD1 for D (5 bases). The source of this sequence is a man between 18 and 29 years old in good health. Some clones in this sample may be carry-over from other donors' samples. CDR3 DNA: TGTGCCAGCAGTTACGCAATCAGGGAGAACACTGAAGCTTTCTTT. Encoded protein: CASSYAIRENTEAFF.